Sequencing of this T cell receptor (beta chain) was carried out in a study of T-cell memory formation after mild COVID-19. For the study at large: There were largely donor-specific TCR clusters.

This clonotype has at least ten counts. What it binds is not known. Amplification by 5'RACE using constant-segment primers produced TCR alpha and TCR beta cDNA libraries that carried sample barcodes and UMIs. MiXCR, applied by TCRdb to the 5' RACE reads, yields one record per CDR3 protein. Of about 170,000 distinct CDR3 sequences in the sample, over 10% were seen once. Study results and limitations: Researchers found some responding clones in pre-infection memory, a sign that cross-reactive memory joined.

What was sequenced was PBMCs or a T cell subset sorted from them (not recorded which). The TCR comes from a man aged 18-30 years who had mild COVID-19 (a few samples of this study predate the infection). Cell type and time point are not known.

CDR3 residues: CASKGGLASETQYF. The CDR3 DNA reads TGTGCCAGCAAAGGGGGACTAGCGTCAGAGACCCAGTACTTC. The genes are TRBV2 and TRBJ2-5, with 10 bases that match TRBD2. Germline loops: CDR1 SNHLY, CDR2 FYNNEI. The trim removed 7 bases at V and 4 bases at J, leaving 6 bases unmatched. The length of the CDR3 is 14 residues.